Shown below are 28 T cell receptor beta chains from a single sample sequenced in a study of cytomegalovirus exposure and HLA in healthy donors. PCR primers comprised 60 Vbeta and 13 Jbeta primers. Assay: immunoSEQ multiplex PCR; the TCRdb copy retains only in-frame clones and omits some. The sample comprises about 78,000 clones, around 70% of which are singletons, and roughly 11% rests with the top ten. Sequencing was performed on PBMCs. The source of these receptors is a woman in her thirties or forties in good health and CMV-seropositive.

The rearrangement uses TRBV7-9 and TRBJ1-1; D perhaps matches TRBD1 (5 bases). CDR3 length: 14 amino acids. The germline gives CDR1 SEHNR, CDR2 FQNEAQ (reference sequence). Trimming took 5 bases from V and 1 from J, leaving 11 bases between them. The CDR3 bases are TGTGCCAGCAGCGTCCGTAGGGGGAACACTGAAGCTTTCTTT. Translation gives CASSVRRGNTEAFF.

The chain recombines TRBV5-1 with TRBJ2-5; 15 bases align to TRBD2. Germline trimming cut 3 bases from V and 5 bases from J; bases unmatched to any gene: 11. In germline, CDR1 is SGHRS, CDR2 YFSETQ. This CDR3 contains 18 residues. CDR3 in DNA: TGCGCCAGCAGCTCCGGACTAGCGGGGGGGCTCTTCGCGGAGACCCAGTACTTC. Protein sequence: CASSSGLAGGLFAETQYF.

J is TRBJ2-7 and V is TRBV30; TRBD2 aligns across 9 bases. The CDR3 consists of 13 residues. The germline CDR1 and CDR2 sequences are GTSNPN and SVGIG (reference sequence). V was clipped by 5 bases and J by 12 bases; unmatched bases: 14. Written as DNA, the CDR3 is TGTGCCTGGGAAATTAGCGGGGGAGAGAACCGGTACTTC. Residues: CAWEISGGENRYF.

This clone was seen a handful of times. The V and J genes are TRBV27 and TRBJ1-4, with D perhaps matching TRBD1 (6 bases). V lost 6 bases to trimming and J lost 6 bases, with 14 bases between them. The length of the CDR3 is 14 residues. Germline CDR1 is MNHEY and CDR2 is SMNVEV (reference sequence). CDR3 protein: CASRTGWRDEKLFF. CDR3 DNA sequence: TGTGCCAGCAGAACAGGGTGGCGGGATGAAAAACTGTTTTTT.

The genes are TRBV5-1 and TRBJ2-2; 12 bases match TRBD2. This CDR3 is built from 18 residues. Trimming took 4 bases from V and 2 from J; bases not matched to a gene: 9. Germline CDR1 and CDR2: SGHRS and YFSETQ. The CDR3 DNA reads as TGCGCCAGCAGCAGCAGGACTAGCGGGACCGTCAACACCGGGGAGCTGTTTTTT. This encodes CASSSRTSGTVNTGELFF.

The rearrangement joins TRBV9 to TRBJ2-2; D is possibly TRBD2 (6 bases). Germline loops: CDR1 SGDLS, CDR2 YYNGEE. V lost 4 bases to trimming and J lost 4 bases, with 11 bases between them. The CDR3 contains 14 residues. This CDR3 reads CASSPRTTTGELFF. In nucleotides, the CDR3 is TGTGCCAGCAGCCCAAGGACTACCACCGGGGAGCTGTTTTTT.

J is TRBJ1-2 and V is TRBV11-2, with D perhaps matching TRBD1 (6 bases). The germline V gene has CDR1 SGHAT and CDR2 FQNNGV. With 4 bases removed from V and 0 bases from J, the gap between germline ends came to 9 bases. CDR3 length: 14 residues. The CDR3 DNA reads TGTGCCAGCAGCTCCGGGGGGCCTAACTATGGCTACACCTTC. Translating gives CASSSGGPNYGYTF.

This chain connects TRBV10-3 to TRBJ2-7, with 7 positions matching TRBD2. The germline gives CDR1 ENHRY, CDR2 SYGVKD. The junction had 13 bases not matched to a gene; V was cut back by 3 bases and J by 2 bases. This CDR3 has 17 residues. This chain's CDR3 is CAISDHRGLVGTYEQYF. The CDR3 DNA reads TGTGCCATCAGTGACCACCGAGGACTAGTGGGTACCTACGAGCAGTACTTC.

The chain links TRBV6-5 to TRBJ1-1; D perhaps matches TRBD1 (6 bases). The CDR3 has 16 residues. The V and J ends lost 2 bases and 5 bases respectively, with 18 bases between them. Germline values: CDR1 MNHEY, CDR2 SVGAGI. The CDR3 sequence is CASSYLPAGAGTEAFF. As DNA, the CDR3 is TGTGCCAGCAGTTACCTCCCGGCAGGGGCAGGTACTGAAGCTTTCTTT.

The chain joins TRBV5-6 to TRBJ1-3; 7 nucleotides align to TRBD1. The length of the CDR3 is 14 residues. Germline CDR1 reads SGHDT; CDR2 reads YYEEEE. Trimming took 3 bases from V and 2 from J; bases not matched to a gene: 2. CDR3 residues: CASSYTGAGNTIYF. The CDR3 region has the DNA TGTGCCAGCAGCTACACAGGGGCTGGAAACACCATATATTTT. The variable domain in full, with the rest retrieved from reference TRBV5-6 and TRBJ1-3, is DAGVTQSPTHLIKTRGQQVTLRCSPKSGHDTVSWYQQALGQGPQFIFQYYEEEERQRGNFPDRFSGHQFPNYSSELNVNALLLGDSALYLCASSYTGAGNTIYFGEGSWLTVV.

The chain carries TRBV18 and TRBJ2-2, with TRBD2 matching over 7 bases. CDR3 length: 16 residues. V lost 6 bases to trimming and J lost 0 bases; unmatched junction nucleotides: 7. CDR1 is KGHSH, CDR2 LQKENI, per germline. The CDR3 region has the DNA TGTGCCAGCTCTCTCACTAGCGACGCGAACACCGGGGAGCTGTTTTTT. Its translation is CASSLTSDANTGELFF.

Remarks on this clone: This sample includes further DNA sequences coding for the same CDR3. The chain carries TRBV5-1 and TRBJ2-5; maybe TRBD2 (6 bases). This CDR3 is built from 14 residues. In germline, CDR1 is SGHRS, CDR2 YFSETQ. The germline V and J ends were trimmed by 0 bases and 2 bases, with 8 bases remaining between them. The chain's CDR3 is CASSLVAVQETQYF. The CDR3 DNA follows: TGCGCCAGCAGCTTGGTAGCGGTTCAAGAGACCCAGTACTTC.

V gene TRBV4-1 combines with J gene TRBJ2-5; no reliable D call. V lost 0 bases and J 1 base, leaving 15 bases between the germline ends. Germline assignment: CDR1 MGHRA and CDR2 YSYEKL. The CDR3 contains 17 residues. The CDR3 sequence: CASSQDGSSFAQETQYF. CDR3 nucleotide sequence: TGCGCCAGCAGCCAAGATGGCAGTTCATTCGCCCAAGAGACCCAGTACTTC.

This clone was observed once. CDR3 in DNA: TGTGCCAGTAGTACAGCCGGACTGCAGCCCCAGCATTTT. This sequence encodes CASSTAGLQPQHF. The rearrangement links TRBV19 to TRBJ1-5; D is ambiguous. This CDR3 has 13 residues. Germline V lookup: CDR1 LNHDA, CDR2 SQIVND (reference sequence). Trimming left V 4 bases short and J 7 bases short, with 11 bases between.

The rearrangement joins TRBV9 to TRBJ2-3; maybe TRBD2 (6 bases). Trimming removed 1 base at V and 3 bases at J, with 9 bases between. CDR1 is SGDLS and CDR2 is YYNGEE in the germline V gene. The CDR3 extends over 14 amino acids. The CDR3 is CASSVSGGTDTQYF. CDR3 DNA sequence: TGTGCCAGCAGCGTATCCGGGGGTACAGATACGCAGTATTTT.

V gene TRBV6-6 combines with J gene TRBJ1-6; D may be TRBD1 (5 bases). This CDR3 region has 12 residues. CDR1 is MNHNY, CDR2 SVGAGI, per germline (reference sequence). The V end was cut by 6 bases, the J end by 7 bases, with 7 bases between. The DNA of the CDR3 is TGTGCCAGCAGCCCAGGGAATTCACCCCTCCACTTT. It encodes CASSPGNSPLHF.

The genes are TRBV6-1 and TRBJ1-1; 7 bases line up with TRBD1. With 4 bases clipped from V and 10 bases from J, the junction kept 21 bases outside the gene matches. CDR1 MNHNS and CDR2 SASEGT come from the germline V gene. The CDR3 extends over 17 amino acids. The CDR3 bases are TGTGCCAGCAGTGTTCGGCAGGGGGGCCAACATGGGGGTGTAGCTTTCTTT. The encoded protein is CASSVRQGGQHGGVAFF.

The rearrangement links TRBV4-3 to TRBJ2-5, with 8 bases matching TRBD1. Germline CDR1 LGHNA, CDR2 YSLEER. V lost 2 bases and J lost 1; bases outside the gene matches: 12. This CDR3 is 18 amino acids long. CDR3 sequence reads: CASSQPGQACRSQETQYF. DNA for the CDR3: TGCGCCAGCAGCCAACCGGGACAGGCATGTAGGTCCCAAGAGACCCAGTACTTC.

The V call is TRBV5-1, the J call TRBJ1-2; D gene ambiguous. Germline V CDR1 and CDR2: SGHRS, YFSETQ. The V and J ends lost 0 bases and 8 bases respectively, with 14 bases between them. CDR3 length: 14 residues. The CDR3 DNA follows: TGCGCCAGCAGCTTGGGACGGAGTACCGACGGCTACACCTTC. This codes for CASSLGRSTDGYTF.

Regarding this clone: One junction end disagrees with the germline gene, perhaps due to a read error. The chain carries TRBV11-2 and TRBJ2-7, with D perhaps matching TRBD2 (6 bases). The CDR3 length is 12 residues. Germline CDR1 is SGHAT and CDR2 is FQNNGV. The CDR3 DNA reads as TGTGCCAGCAGCTTAGGGCTCGGGGGTCGAGACTTC. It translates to CASSLGLGGRDF.

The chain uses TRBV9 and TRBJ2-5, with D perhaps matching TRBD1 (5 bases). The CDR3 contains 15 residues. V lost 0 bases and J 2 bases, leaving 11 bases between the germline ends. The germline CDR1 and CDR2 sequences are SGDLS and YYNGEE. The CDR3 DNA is TGTGCCAGCAGCGTAGACCAGGGTCGTCAAGAGACCCAGTACTTC. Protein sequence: CASSVDQGRQETQYF.

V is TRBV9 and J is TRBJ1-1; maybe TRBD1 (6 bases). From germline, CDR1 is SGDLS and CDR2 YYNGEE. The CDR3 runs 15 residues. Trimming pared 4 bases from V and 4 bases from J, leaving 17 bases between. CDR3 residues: CASSPAGGGGTEAFF. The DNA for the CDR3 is TGTGCCAGCAGCCCGGCAGGAGGGGGGGGCACTGAAGCTTTCTTT.

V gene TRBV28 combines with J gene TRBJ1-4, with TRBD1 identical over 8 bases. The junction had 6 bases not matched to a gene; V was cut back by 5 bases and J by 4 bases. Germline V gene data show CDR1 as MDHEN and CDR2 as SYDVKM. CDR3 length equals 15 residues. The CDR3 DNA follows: TGTGCCAGCAGTGCCAGGGACAGGATTAATGAAAAACTGTTTTTT. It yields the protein CASSARDRINEKLFF.

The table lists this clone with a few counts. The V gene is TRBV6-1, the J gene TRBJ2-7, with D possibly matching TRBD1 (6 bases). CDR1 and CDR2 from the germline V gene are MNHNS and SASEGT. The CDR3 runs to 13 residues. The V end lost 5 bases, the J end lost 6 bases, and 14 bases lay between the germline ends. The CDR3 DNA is TGTGCCAGCAGTACCGTCACAGGGCCCGAGCAGTACTTC. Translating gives CASSTVTGPEQYF.

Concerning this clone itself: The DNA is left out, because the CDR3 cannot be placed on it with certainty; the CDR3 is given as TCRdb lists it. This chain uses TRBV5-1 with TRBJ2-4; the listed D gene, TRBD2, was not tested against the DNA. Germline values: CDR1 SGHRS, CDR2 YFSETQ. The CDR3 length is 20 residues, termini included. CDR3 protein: CASSLSLRAGRVLAKNIQYF.

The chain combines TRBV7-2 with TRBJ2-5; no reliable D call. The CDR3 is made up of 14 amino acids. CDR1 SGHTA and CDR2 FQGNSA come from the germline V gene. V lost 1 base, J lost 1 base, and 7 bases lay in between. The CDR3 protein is CASSLVSGQETQYF. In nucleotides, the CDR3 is TGTGCCAGCAGCTTAGTTTCGGGCCAAGAGACCCAGTACTTC.

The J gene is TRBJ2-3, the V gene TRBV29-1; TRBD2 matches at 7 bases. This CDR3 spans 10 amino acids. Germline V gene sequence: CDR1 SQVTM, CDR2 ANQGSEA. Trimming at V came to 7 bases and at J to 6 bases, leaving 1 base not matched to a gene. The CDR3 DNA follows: TGCAGCGGGCGGGAGGATACGCAGTATTTT. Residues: CSGREDTQYF.

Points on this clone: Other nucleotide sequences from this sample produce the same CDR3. The CDR3 sequence: CASSHTTGGDYEQYF. DNA for the CDR3: TGCGCCAGCAGCCACACAACAGGGGGCGATTACGAGCAGTACTTC. This chain uses TRBV4-1 with TRBJ2-7, with TRBD1 matching 9 bases. The germline V gene encodes CDR1 MGHRA and CDR2 YSYEKL. The CDR3 extends over 15 amino acids. V dropped 3 bases and J dropped 4; count of bases not matched to a gene: 7.